This TCR beta chain was recorded in a study of beta chain features in type 1 diabetes listed by TCRdb under 2018. For context, the study as a whole: Mean age, gender distribution, total cell number and subset yield were not different between patients and healthy donors. A total of approximately 99,000,000 sorted cells were examined across all samples, and RNA yield correlated strongly with the number of cells per subset. The study compared TCRB repertoires of sorted circulating CD4+ T cell subsets between recently diagnosed type 1 diabetes patients and matched healthy donors. Whereas all 30 or so donors provided naive and central memory subsets, regulatory and stem cell-like memory subsets were isolated from just 8 patients and about 8 healthy donors.

What the authors observed across the whole study: Because small numbers of individuals were included in the HLA sub-analyses, any influence of HLA type on TCRB rearrangement was left unresolved. Patients with type 1 diabetes made fewer insertions and deleted more nucleotides at VDJ recombination sites, implying thymic rearrangement abnormalities. Naive, central memory and regulatory TCRB repertoires appeared more similar among patients than among healthy donors. In all four CD4+ subsets, TCRB CDR3 length was moderately but significantly shorter in type 1 diabetes patients. Because cDNA rather than genomic DNA was sequenced, highly expressing activated cells could have been over-represented, although no difference in activation and CD3 levels was found between groups. PCR might favor shorter templates, but patient and control samples were amplified and corrected together, so any skew would affect both groups equally.

From each donor, a single peripheral blood sample of 100 to 150 mL on average was drawn into heparinised tubes. A BD FACSAria II and a panel including CD45RO, CCR7, CD25, CD127, CD95 and CD27 were used to sort naive, central memory, regulatory and stem cell-like memory CD4+ T cells. All sorted populations exceeded 98% purity. PBMCs were separated immediately by Lymphoprep density gradient centrifugation and were stained directly, without being cultured. Samples were stained and sorted in pairs, with one healthy donor and one patient per experiment, so that batch effects were minimized. The entire isolated RNA was reverse transcribed using the High Capacity cDNA Reverse Transcription Kit, and thus expressed TCRB transcripts were sequenced. Stem cell-like memory T cell samples underwent survey-depth immunoSEQ sequencing, averaging roughly 1 million total reads per sample. Sorted cells were lysed in RLT buffer, and RNA was extracted using DNase-treated RNeasy Micro or Mini kits according to cell number. To prevent cross-contamination, each cell subset was processed individually, whereas patient and healthy donor samples were processed jointly. Using the immunoSEQ multiplex PCR, TCRB sequences were amplified from cDNA into 87-bp fragments spanning the CDR3 region. Sequencing of the amplicons was performed on the Illumina HiSeq platform. For the original study's pipeline: Synthetic template baselines were used to correct PCR bias computationally, reads within Hamming distance 2 were collapsed, and singletons that could not be merged were discarded. Reads were aligned against IMGT so that V, D and J genes, CDR3 length and insertions or deletions at six rearrangement sites could be assigned. Clonotype counts were normalized to sorted cell number within each subset before computing true diversity and Gini coefficients with the tcR R package. Repertoire sharing was quantified using the overlap coefficient calculated on TCRB nucleotide sequences. TCRdb's version of the immuneACCESS table is confined to in-frame rearrangements and falls short of the full clone set. An unresolved V gene accounts for under half of the shortfall where checked; the remainder is of unknown origin. That table supplies the V and J calls and clone size; D and trimming were determined from the DNA. The sample contains 45,000 to 60,000 clones, 63% of them found a single time. Clones ranked in the top ten supply under 0.3% of the sample.

CDR1 SQVTM and CDR2 ANQGSEA were looked up in the germline V gene. The CDR3 goes from the cysteine to the phenylalanine over 15 residues. CDR3 DNA only is kept here, 45 bases in frame from base 1. V is reduced by 7 bases and J by 0 bases, leaving a spacing of 15 bases between them. As regards this clone: Its cognate antigen has yet to be identified. Base qualities are missing; no much larger clone stands one base away.

The sample comprised stem cell memory CD4+ T cells from blood. The sample's cell subset or site, from its label and the paper: stem cell-like memory CD4+ T cells. The TCR was taken from a woman between 25 and 40 years old with type 1 diabetes. The chain uses TRBV29-1 and TRBJ2-2; the D gene is perhaps TRBD1, from 5 matching bases. The sequence in DNA is TGCAGCGCCTCAACAGGATTCCCGAACACCGGGGAGCTGTTTTTT. Translation gives CSASTGFPNTGELFF.